Shown below are 16 T cell receptor beta chains from a single sample sequenced in a study of CD8+CD57+ T cells in acquired aplastic anemia. TCR beta VDJ combinations and CDR3 sequences were profiled from genomic DNA. TCRdb reanalysed the reads using MiXCR and keeps one entry per CDR3 protein. The sample includes 400,000 to 600,000 distinct CDR3 sequences, around 30% of them seen just once. It was patients with CD8+CD57+ cell expansion by flow cytometry who were chosen for sequencing. Sequencing was done on a sample of sorted CD4+, CD8+, or CD8+CD57+ T cells (not recorded which) from PBMCs. The receptors come from a human donor with aplastic anemia.

Concerning this clonotype: A much larger clone is a single base away; this may be a read error. J is TRBJ1-2 and V is TRBV7-2, with D perhaps TRBD1 (6 bases). The germline CDR1 and CDR2 sequences are SGHTA and FQGNSA. The CDR3 spans 15 residues. The DNA of the CDR3 is TGTGCCCGCAGCCCGGACAGCGGTCGTAACTATGGCTACACCTTC. As protein: CARSPDSGRNYGYTF.

The table lists this clonotype with a count of one. The chain is built from TRBV18 and TRBJ1-1, with a weak D call TRBD1 (6 bases). The CDR3 sequence is 15 residues long. Trimming removed 2 bases at V and 3 bases at J, with 13 bases between. Germline lookup yields CDR1 KGHSH and CDR2 LQKENI. DNA of the CDR3: TGTGCCAGCTCACCAGGGCAGGGGTCGGACACTGAAGCTTTCTTT. Its protein is CASSPGQGSDTEAFF.

This clonotype was detected ten times or more. This rearrangement joins TRBV7-8 to TRBJ2-7, with 8 bases identical to TRBD1. V lost 5 bases and J lost 5; bases outside the gene matches: 5. This CDR3 has 13 amino acids. CDR1 and CDR2 (germline): SGHVS, FQNEAQ. The CDR3 DNA reads TGTGCCAGCAGCCGGACAGGGTACCACGAGCAGTACTTC. It encodes CASSRTGYHEQYF.

This chain links TRBV20-1 with TRBJ2-7; 9 bases align to TRBD2. V was clipped by 7 bases and J by 4 bases; unmatched bases: 2. Germline-derived CDR1 and CDR2 are DFQATT and SNEGSKA (reference sequence). The CDR3 covers 11 residues. This chain's CDR3 is CSGAGGYEQYF. The CDR3 DNA reads as TGCAGTGGGGCGGGGGGGTACGAGCAGTACTTC.

The table lists this clonotype with a few counts. The gene calls are TRBV30 and TRBJ1-5; no clear D gene. Deletions cut 2 bases from V and 5 bases from J, with 10 bases between. Germline CDR1 reads GTSNPN; CDR2 reads SVGIG (reference sequence). This CDR3 is 13 amino acids long. The CDR3 loop is CAWSLGLDQPQHF. The DNA of the CDR3 is TGTGCCTGGAGTCTGGGTCTGGATCAGCCCCAGCATTTT.

About this clonotype: This clone may be a read error of a much larger clone one base away. This rearrangement joins TRBV2 to TRBJ2-1, with TRBD1 identical over 7 bases. This CDR3 spans 13 amino acids. CDR1 and CDR2 from the germline V gene are SNHLY and FYNNEI. The CDR3 sequence: CANSEEGANEQFF. The CDR3 DNA follows: TGTGCCAACAGTGAAGAGGGGGCGAATGAGCAGTTCTTC.

Regarding this clonotype: This may be a read error: a much more frequent sequence differs by one nucleotide. The rearrangement uses TRBV2 and TRBJ1-4, with D perhaps TRBD1 (5 bases). The length of the CDR3 is 15 residues. Germline assignment: CDR1 SNHLY and CDR2 FYNNEI. The CDR3 here is CASGSQGATNEELFF. In nucleotides, the CDR3 is TGTGCCAGCGGTTCCCAGGGAGCAACTAATGAAGAACTGTTTTTT. The full variable domain, rest sourced from reference TRBV2 and TRBJ1-4, is EPEVTQTPSHQVTQMGQEVILRCVPISNHLYFYWYRQILGQKVEFLVSFYNNEISEKSEIFDDQFSVERPDGSNFTLKIRSTKLEDSAMYFCASGSQGATNEELFFGSGTQLSVL.

The chain recombines TRBV6-2 or TRBV6-3 with TRBJ2-7; TRBD1 agrees at 7 bases. CDR1 is MNHEY and CDR2 is SVGEGT in the germline V gene. Germline trimming cut 5 bases from V and 6 bases from J; bases unmatched to any gene: 7. The CDR3 loop spans 13 amino acids. The chain's CDR3 is CASSHRGTAEQYF. The CDR3 region has the DNA TGTGCCAGCAGTCACCGAGGGACAGCCGAGCAGTACTTC.

This clonotype came up many times. The V gene is TRBV30, the J gene TRBJ1-2; TRBD1 aligns across 9 bases. CDR1 and CDR2 from the germline V gene are GTSNPN and SVGIG (reference sequence). V shed 3 bases and J 8 bases; nucleotides not matched to a gene: 4. CDR3 length: 12 amino acids. This CDR3 reads CAWSRTGDGYTF. The CDR3 DNA reads as TGTGCCTGGAGCAGGACAGGGGACGGCTACACCTTC. Supplemented by reference TRBV30 and TRBJ1-2, the full variable domain reads SQTIHQWPATLVQPVGSPLSLECTVEGTSNPNLYWYRQAAGRGLQLLFYSVGIGQISSEVPQNLSASRPQDRQFILSSKKLLLSDSGFYLCAWSRTGDGYTFGSGTRLTVV.

The rearrangement uses TRBV5-1 and TRBJ1-1; D gene uncertain. Germline assignment: CDR1 SGHRS and CDR2 YFSETQ. This CDR3 comprises 14 residues. Trimming shortened V by 0 bases and J by 0 bases, and 6 bases separated the two germline ends. Written as DNA, the CDR3 is TGCGCCAGCAGCTTGGGTGATATGAACACTGAAGCTTTCTTT. Protein sequence: CASSLGDMNTEAFF.

J is TRBJ2-1 and V is TRBV12-3 or TRBV12-4, with 7 bases lining up with TRBD2. This CDR3 has 16 amino acids. Germline trimming cut 3 bases from V and 5 bases from J; bases unmatched to any gene: 10. CDR3 sequence: CASSFGGLAANNEQFF. The CDR3 DNA sequence: TGTGCCAGCAGTTTCGGAGGGCTAGCGGCGAACAATGAGCAGTTCTTC.

This clonotype has a count of ten or more. This sequence joins TRBV2 and TRBJ1-3; D is uncertain. CDR3 length equals 15 residues. The V gene's germline CDR1 is SNHLY and CDR2 FYNNEI. V was cut by 5 bases and J by 3 bases, with 14 bases left in between. The chain's CDR3 is CASSPPLLGGNTIYF. In nucleotides, the CDR3 is TGTGCCAGCAGTCCACCGCTTTTGGGTGGAAACACCATATATTTT.

There are a few counts of this clonotype. V usage is TRBV27 and J usage is TRBJ2-7; 9 bases fit TRBD1. This CDR3 comprises 17 residues. Germline CDR1 MNHEY, CDR2 SMNVEV (reference sequence). Trimming removed 6 bases from V and 1 base from J; junction bases left unmatched: 13. The CDR3 region has the DNA TGTGCCAGCAGCACGGGACAGGGCACCCTGGGATCCTACGAGCAGTACTTC. Its protein is CASSTGQGTLGSYEQYF.

This clonotype was recorded a few times. The V and J genes are TRBV7-9 and TRBJ2-5; no clear D gene. This CDR3 is 15 amino acids long. V was clipped by 1 base and J by 2 bases, with 11 bases between them. The germline V gene has CDR1 SEHNR and CDR2 FQNEAQ (reference sequence). The CDR3 sequence is CASSLGRRVQETQYF. In DNA form, the CDR3 reads TGTGCCAGCAGCTTAGGTAGAAGGGTTCAAGAGACCCAGTACTTC. Complete variable domain (other parts from reference TRBV7-9 and TRBJ2-5): DTGVSQNPRHKITKRGQNVTFRCDPISEHNRLYWYRQTLGQGPEFLTYFQNEAQLEKSRLLSDRFSAERPKGSFSTLEIQRTEQGDSAMYLCASSLGRRVQETQYFGPGTRLLVL.

On this clonotype: A much larger clone differs by one base, so this may be a read error. The genes are TRBV10-3 and TRBJ1-2; D remains unclear. The CDR3 totals 12 residues. Per the germline V gene, CDR1 is ENHRY and CDR2 is SYGVKD. The CDR3 reads CASSFVGYSYTF. The CDR3 coding sequence is TGTGCCAGCAGTTTTGTTGGCTATAGCTACACCTTC.

This clonotype has more than one count but fewer than ten. This sequence joins TRBV20-1 and TRBJ2-7; 11 nucleotides agree with TRBD1. The V segment lost 0 bases and the J segment 4 bases; nucleotides outside the gene matches: 8. This CDR3 contains 16 residues. Germline V gene lookup returns CDR1 DFQATT and CDR2 SNEGSKA (reference sequence). The CDR3 region is CSARDPLGDRGYEQYF. The DNA of the CDR3 is TGCAGTGCTAGAGATCCACTTGGGGACAGGGGGTACGAGCAGTACTTC.